These 28 T cell receptor beta chains were sequenced from one sample in a study of blood T cell repertoires in COVID-19. Data came from immunoSEQ multiplex PCR; TCRdb stores just in-frame clones and leaves some out. The table lists 150,000 to 200,000 clones, 80% of them singletons. The specimen was PBMCs or T cells enriched from blood (not recorded which). These TCRs come from a man aged 35 to 55 who had recovered from COVID-19.

This chain links TRBV5-4 with TRBJ1-1; 10 bases align to TRBD1. This CDR3 has 18 amino acids. J lost 7 bases, V lost 0 bases, and 15 bases had no gene match. The V gene's germline CDR1 is SGHNT and CDR2 YYREEE (reference sequence). The CDR3 DNA follows: TGTGCCAGCAGCTTGGGGGGCGGAGCAGGACAGGGGGAGAATGAAGCTTTCTTT. This sequence encodes CASSLGGGAGQGENEAFF. The whole variable domain, remainder taken from reference TRBV5-4 and TRBJ1-1, is ETGVTQSPTHLIKTRGQQVTLRCSSQSGHNTVSWYQQALGQGPQFIFQYYREEENGRGNFPPRFSGLQFPNYSSELNVNALELDDSALYLCASSLGGGAGQGENEAFFGQGTRLTVV.

This clone was observed a single time. The chain has TRBV15 and TRBJ1-1, with D maybe TRBD1 (5 bases). V gave up 3 bases and J gave up 4 bases, with 15 bases separating them. From germline, CDR1 is LNHNV and CDR2 YYDKDF (reference sequence). This CDR3 is built from 15 residues. CDR3 protein: CATSRVEGDGTEAFF. The CDR3 DNA reads as TGTGCCACCAGCAGGGTAGAAGGGGATGGCACTGAAGCTTTCTTT.

On this clone itself: This sample includes further DNA sequences coding for the same CDR3. CDR3: CASSPRQGSTDTQYF. Here the CDR3 DNA reads TGTGCCAGCAGCCCACGACAGGGTAGCACAGATACGCAGTATTTT. The J gene is TRBJ2-3, the V gene TRBV3-1 (or the pseudogene TRBV3-2); 7 positions match TRBD1. Germline V lookup: CDR1 LGHDT, CDR2 YNNKEL (reference sequence). The CDR3 is 15 amino acids. V lost 4 bases, J lost 0 bases, and 4 bases stayed unmatched.

The count of this clone is one. The V gene is TRBV19, the J gene TRBJ2-5; maybe TRBD2 (5 bases). Trimming removed 2 bases from V and 4 bases from J, with 11 bases in between. The length of the CDR3 is 14 residues. CDR1 is LNHDA, CDR2 SQIVND, per germline (reference sequence). The chain's CDR3 is CASSIREWGETQYF. The CDR3 DNA follows: TGTGCCAGTAGTATAAGGGAGTGGGGAGAGACCCAGTACTTC.

This clone was observed a handful of times. CDR3 in DNA: TGCGCCAGCAGTCAAAAACAGGGGACGAGTGGCTACACCTTC. Its translation is CASSQKQGTSGYTF. The chain is built from TRBV23-1 and TRBJ1-2; 7 nucleotides match TRBD1. TRBV23-1 is designated an ORF whose function remains uncertain. V lost 2 bases, J lost 7 bases, and 7 bases stayed unmatched. CDR3 length: 14 amino acids.

V and J are TRBV6-2 or TRBV6-3 and TRBJ2-7, with TRBD1 matching 8 bases. Germline CDR1 is MNHEY and CDR2 is SVGEGT. The CDR3 is 14 residues long. The V segment lost 6 bases and the J segment 3 bases; nucleotides outside the gene matches: 7. CDR3 region: CASSRGQGGYEQYV. For the CDR3, the DNA is TGTGCCAGCAGCCGTGGACAGGGAGGCTACGAGCAGTACGTC.

The gene calls are TRBV2 and TRBJ1-6, with D unresolved. This CDR3 is built from 12 residues. V was shortened by 5 bases and J by 7 bases, with 6 bases between the two germline ends. Germline V gene sequence: CDR1 SNHLY, CDR2 FYNNEI. The CDR3 loop is CASSPRNSPLHF. The DNA of the CDR3 is TGTGCCAGCAGTCCCAGGAATTCACCCCTCCACTTT.

The chain couples TRBV6-6 to TRBJ2-3, with a tentative D call TRBD2 (6 bases). CDR3 length: 17 amino acids. Germline assignment: CDR1 MNHNY and CDR2 SVGAGI (reference sequence). With 5 bases removed from V and 11 bases from J, the gap between germline ends came to 29 bases. DNA for the CDR3: TGTGCCAGCAGTCACCTCCGAGAGACGCCAGTCCCCGGGGGGCAGTATTTT. Protein product: CASSHLRETPVPGGQYF.

V usage is TRBV6-5 and J usage is TRBJ2-7; perhaps TRBD1 as D (5 bases). Per germline, CDR1 MNHEY and CDR2 SVGAGI. This CDR3 is built from 15 residues. With 5 bases removed from V and 3 bases from J, the gap between germline ends came to 17 bases. The DNA of the CDR3 is TGTGCCAGCAGTCCAAGACAGCTATCCTTCTACGAGCAGTACGTC. It encodes CASSPRQLSFYEQYV.

The chain employs TRBV6-4 and TRBJ1-2; D gene unclear. Germline V lookup: CDR1 MRHNA, CDR2 SNTAGT. Trimming took 6 bases from V and 10 from J, leaving 21 bases between them. This CDR3 region has 14 residues. In nucleotides, the CDR3 is TGTGCCAGCAGGGCATGCTTGGGCAGACGGATCTACACCTTC. Protein: CASRACLGRRIYTF.

This clone has a single count. The V call is TRBV2, the J call TRBJ2-1; tentative D call: TRBD1 (6 bases). Germline V lookup: CDR1 SNHLY, CDR2 FYNNEI. This CDR3 contains 13 residues. Trimming cost V 4 bases and J 9 bases, with 13 bases left between them. CDR3 protein: CASSGVQGGEQFF. The CDR3 coding sequence is TGTGCCAGCAGTGGTGTACAGGGCGGTGAGCAGTTCTTC.

The V call is TRBV12-3 or TRBV12-4, the J call TRBJ1-1, with D possibly TRBD1 on 5 matching bases. This CDR3 has 12 amino acids. Trimming removed 0 bases from V and 11 bases from J, with 10 bases in between. The CDR3 spells CASSLARAAAFF. CDR3 coding DNA: TGTGCCAGCAGTTTAGCCAGGGCTGCGGCTTTCTTT.

CDR3 sequence: CASSLVSGFRNSPLHF. CDR3 nucleotides: TGCGCCAGCAGCCTTGTGTCGGGGTTTCGTAATTCACCCCTCCACTTT. The chain carries TRBV5-1 and TRBJ1-6; D gene uncertain. Germline V gene data show CDR1 as SGHRS and CDR2 as YFSETQ. The CDR3 covers 16 residues. Between the trimmed V and J ends, which lost 4 bases and 6 bases, there was a span of 17 bases.

The chain couples TRBV27 to TRBJ1-1; D possibly corresponds to TRBD1 (6 bases). The germline V gene has CDR1 MNHEY and CDR2 SMNVEV (reference sequence). The V gene lost 3 bases and the J gene lost 8 bases, with 13 bases spanning the gap. This CDR3 has 13 amino acids. CDR3 sequence: CASSFGTGTEAFF. CDR3 coding DNA: TGTGCCAGCAGTTTCGGTACAGGGACAGAAGCTTTCTTT.

This clone was seen only once. This chain connects TRBV5-1 to TRBJ2-5; the D gene is possibly TRBD2 (6 bases). Trimming cost V 4 bases and J 4 bases, with 17 bases left between them. Germline loops: CDR1 SGHRS, CDR2 YFSETQ. The CDR3 is made up of 15 amino acids. CDR3 protein: CASSPTTGTRETQYF. In DNA form, the CDR3 reads TGCGCCAGCAGCCCTACTACCGGGACTCGAGAGACCCAGTACTTC.

The V call is TRBV10-3, the J call TRBJ2-5; 11 bases align to TRBD2. The V segment lost 2 bases and the J segment 7 bases; nucleotides outside the gene matches: 6. CDR3 length: 15 residues. CDR1 and CDR2 (germline): ENHRY, SYGVKD. The CDR3 protein is CAISEELAGVGTQYF. In DNA form, the CDR3 reads TGTGCCATCAGTGAGGAACTAGCGGGGGTGGGGACCCAGTACTTC.

The chain couples TRBV5-6 to TRBJ2-3; 11 nucleotides align to TRBD2. V shed 0 bases, J shed 3 bases, and the junction held 12 bases outside the gene matches. The CDR3 has 19 residues. From germline, CDR1 is SGHDT and CDR2 YYEEEE. The CDR3 sequence: CASSLADSGGGRVTDTQYF. The DNA of the CDR3 is TGTGCCAGCAGCTTGGCCGATAGCGGGGGGGGGCGAGTGACAGATACGCAGTATTTT.

The V gene is TRBV6-5, the J gene TRBJ1-1; 8 nucleotides match TRBD1. V trimming: 8 bases; J trimming: 5 bases; junction bases outside the gene matches: 10. Germline loops: CDR1 MNHEY, CDR2 SVGAGI. There are 14 residues in the CDR3. CDR3 coding DNA: TGTGCCAGCCTCGACCGGACAGGGCGAACTGAAGCTTTCTTT. It codes for CASLDRTGRTEAFF.

V is TRBV3-1 (or the pseudogene TRBV3-2) and J is TRBJ1-1, with TRBD1 identical over 9 bases. Germline trimming cut 1 base from V and 6 bases from J; bases unmatched to any gene: 3. The CDR3 runs 14 residues. CDR1 and CDR2 (germline): LGHDT, YNNKEL (reference sequence). CDR3 sequence: CASSQAGTGSEAFF. CDR3 DNA: TGTGCCAGCAGCCAAGCCGGGACAGGGTCTGAAGCTTTCTTT.

The chain links TRBV30 to TRBJ1-2, with 7 bases that match TRBD1. Unmatched junction bases numbered 5, after V lost 0 bases and J lost 4 bases. CDR1 and CDR2 (germline): GTSNPN, SVGIG (reference sequence). CDR3 length: 14 amino acids. The CDR3 DNA is TGTGCCTGGAGTGTGGCAGGGGGGACCTATGGCTACACCTTC. This sequence encodes CAWSVAGGTYGYTF.

The chain employs TRBV24-1 and TRBJ2-2; possibly TRBD1 for D (5 bases). With 6 bases removed from V and 0 bases from J, the gap between germline ends came to 22 bases. Germline V gene lookup returns CDR1 KGHDR and CDR2 SFDVKD. This CDR3 comprises 19 residues. The CDR3 DNA follows: TGTGCCACCAGTTCCCACCTTGGGGCAGCCTTAACGAACACCGGGGAGCTGTTTTTT. It codes for CATSSHLGAALTNTGELFF.

The chain couples TRBV19 to TRBJ1-5, with D unclear. The CDR3 consists of 15 residues. Trimming removed 5 bases at V and 2 bases at J, with 13 bases between. Germline V gives CDR1 LNHDA, CDR2 SQIVND (reference sequence). The CDR3 loop is CASSPGGVRNQPQHF. The CDR3, as DNA: TGTGCCAGTAGTCCCGGCGGGGTGCGCAATCAGCCCCAGCATTTT. Filled out from reference TRBV19 and TRBJ1-5, the complete variable domain reads DGGITQSPKYLFRKEGQNVTLSCEQNLNHDAMYWYRQDPGQGLRLIYYSQIVNDFQKGDIAEGYSVSREKKESFPLTVTSAQKNPTAFYLCASSPGGVRNQPQHFGDGTRLSIL.

The V and J genes are TRBV7-8 and TRBJ1-3, with D possibly matching TRBD1 (6 bases). Per germline, CDR1 SGHVS and CDR2 FQNEAQ. V was pared by 1 base and J by 0 bases, with 16 bases between. There are 18 residues in the CDR3. The CDR3 region has the DNA TGTGCCAGCAGCTTAGAAGTCTTGGGGACACCCTCTGGAAACACCATATATTTT. Translating gives CASSLEVLGTPSGNTIYF.

The genes are TRBV7-2 and TRBJ1-5; the D is unclear. Germline CDR1 reads SGHTA; CDR2 reads FQGNSA. V was trimmed by 4 bases and J by 2 bases, leaving 12 bases between them. The CDR3 is 15 amino acids. CDR3 DNA: TGTGCCAGCAGCTCCTCGGGAGATGGCAATCAGCCCCAGCATTTT. Translating it yields CASSSSGDGNQPQHF.

This clone showed up just a few times. Other DNA sequences from this sample encode an identical CDR3 as well. V usage is TRBV6-5 and J usage is TRBJ1-5; D unclear. Germline CDR1 reads MNHEY; CDR2 reads SVGAGI. This CDR3 contains 16 residues. Trimming took 0 bases from V and 2 from J, leaving 11 bases between them. This CDR3 is CASSYSPTGGNQPQHF. CDR3 in DNA: TGTGCCAGCAGTTACTCGCCCACCGGTGGCAATCAGCCCCAGCATTTT.

The V gene is TRBV30, the J gene TRBJ2-1, with 13 bases identical to TRBD2. From germline, CDR1 is GTSNPN and CDR2 SVGIG (reference sequence). Trimming took 4 bases from V and 8 from J; bases not matched to a gene: 11. This CDR3 contains 16 residues. In DNA, the CDR3 is TGTGCCTGGAATGGACTAGCGGGGGCCTACATGGATGAGCAGTTCTTC. Translating it yields CAWNGLAGAYMDEQFF.

The rearrangement uses TRBV6-5 and TRBJ2-5, with 8 bases aligning to TRBD2. This CDR3 region has 14 residues. J gave up 5 bases and V 6 bases, and 8 bases lay outside the gene matches. Germline loops: CDR1 MNHEY, CDR2 SVGAGI. The CDR3 protein is CASRPRGGRETQYF. CDR3 nucleotide sequence: TGTGCCAGCAGGCCACGGGGGGGCCGCGAGACCCAGTACTTC.

This chain joins TRBV30 and TRBJ1-2; tentatively, D is TRBD1 (5 bases). The germline CDR1 and CDR2 sequences are GTSNPN and SVGIG (reference sequence). The CDR3 is 13 residues long. With 3 bases removed from V and 4 bases from J, the gap between germline ends came to 12 bases. CDR3 nucleotide sequence: TGTGCCTGGAGCGCCTTAGGGGCCTATGGCTACACCTTC. Protein sequence: CAWSALGAYGYTF.